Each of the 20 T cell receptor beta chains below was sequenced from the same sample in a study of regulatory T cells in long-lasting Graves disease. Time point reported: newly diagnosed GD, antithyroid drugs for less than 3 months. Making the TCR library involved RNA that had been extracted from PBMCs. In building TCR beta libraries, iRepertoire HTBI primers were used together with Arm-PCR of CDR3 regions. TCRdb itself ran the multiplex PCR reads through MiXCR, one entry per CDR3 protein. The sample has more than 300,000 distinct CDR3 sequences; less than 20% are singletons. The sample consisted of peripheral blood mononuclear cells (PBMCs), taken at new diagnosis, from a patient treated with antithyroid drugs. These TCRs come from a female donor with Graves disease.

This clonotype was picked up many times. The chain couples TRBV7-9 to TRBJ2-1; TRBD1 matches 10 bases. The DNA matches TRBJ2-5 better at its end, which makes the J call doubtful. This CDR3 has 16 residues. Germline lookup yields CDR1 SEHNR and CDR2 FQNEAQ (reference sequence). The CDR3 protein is CASSPRDRGLGETQYF. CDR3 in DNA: TGTGCCAGCAGCCCAAGGGACAGGGGTTTGGGAGAGACCCAGTACTTC.

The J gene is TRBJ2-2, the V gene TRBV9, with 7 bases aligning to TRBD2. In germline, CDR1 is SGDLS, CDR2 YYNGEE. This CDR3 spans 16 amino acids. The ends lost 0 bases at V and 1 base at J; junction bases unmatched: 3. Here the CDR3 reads CASSVALAGNTGELFF. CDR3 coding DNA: TGTGCCAGCAGCGTAGCTTTAGCGGGGAACACCGGGGAGCTGTTTTTT.

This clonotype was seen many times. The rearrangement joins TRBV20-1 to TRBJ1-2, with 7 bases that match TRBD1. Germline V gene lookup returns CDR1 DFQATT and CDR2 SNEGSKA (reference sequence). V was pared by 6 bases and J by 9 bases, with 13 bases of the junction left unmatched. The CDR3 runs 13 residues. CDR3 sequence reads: CSAPVTGDSSYTF. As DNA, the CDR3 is TGCAGTGCACCAGTCACAGGGGATTCGAGCTACACCTTC.

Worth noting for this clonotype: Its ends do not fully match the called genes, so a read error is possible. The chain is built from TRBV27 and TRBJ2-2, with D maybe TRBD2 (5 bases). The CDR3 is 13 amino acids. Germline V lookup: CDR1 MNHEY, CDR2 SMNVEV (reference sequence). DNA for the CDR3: TGTGCCAGCAGTTTATTCCCCACCGGGAAGCTGTTTTTT. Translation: CASSLFPTGKLFF.

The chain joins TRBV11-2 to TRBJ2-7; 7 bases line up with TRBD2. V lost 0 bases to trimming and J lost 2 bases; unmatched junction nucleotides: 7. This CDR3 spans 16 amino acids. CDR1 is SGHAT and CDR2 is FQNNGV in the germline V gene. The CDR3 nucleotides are TGTGCCAGCAGCTTAGATCGGGCTAGCGGTGCCTACGAGCAGTACTTC. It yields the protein CASSLDRASGAYEQYF.

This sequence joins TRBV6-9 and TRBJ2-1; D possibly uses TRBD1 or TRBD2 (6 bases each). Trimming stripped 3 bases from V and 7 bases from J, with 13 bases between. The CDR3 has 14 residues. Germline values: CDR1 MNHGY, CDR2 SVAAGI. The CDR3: CASSYEGGGNEQFF. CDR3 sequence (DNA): TGTGCCAGCAGTTACGAGGGGGGTGGAAATGAGCAGTTCTTC.

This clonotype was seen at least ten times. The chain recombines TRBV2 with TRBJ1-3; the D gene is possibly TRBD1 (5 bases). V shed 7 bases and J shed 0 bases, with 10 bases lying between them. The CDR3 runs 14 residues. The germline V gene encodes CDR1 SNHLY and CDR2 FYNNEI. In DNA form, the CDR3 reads TGTGCCAGCAATCAGGGCAGCTCTGGAAACACCATATATTTT. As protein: CASNQGSSGNTIYF.

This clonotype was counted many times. CDR3 loop: CASSSKQGVNSPLHF. CDR3 nucleotides: TGTGCCAGCAGTTCCAAACAGGGGGTGAATTCACCCCTCCACTTT. J is TRBJ1-6 and V is TRBV6-5; 8 bases line up with TRBD1. The CDR3 spans 15 residues. Trimming took 4 bases from V and 7 from J; bases not matched to a gene: 6. In germline, CDR1 is MNHEY, CDR2 SVGAGI.

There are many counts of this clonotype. CDR3 loop: CASTAEWNTEAFF. In nucleotides, the CDR3 is TGTGCCAGTACCGCAGAATGGAACACTGAAGCTTTCTTT. This rearrangement joins TRBV19 to TRBJ1-1; D unclear. Trimming stripped 7 bases from V and 1 base from J, with 10 bases between. Germline V gene lookup returns CDR1 LNHDA and CDR2 SQIVND (reference sequence). The CDR3 extends over 13 amino acids.

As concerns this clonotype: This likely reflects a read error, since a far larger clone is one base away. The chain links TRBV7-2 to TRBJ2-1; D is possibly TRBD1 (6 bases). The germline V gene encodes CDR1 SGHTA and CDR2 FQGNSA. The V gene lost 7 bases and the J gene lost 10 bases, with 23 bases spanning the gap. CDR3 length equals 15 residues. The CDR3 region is CASTEAGTRIYEQFF. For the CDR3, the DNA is TGTGCCAGCACCGAAGCCGGGACAAGAATCTACGAGCAGTTCTTC.

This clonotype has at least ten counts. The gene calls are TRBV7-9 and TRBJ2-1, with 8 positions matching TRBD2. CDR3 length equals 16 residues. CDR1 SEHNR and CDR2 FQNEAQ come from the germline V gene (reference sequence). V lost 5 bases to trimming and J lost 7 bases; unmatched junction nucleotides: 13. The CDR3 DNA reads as TGTGCCAGCAGCCATGGGGGACTAGGAGAGTTGAATGAGCAGTTCTTC. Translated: CASSHGGLGELNEQFF. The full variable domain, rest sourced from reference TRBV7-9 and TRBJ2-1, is DTGVSQNPRHKITKRGQNVTFRCDPISEHNRLYWYRQTLGQGPEFLTYFQNEAQLEKSRLLSDRFSAERPKGSFSTLEIQRTEQGDSAMYLCASSHGGLGELNEQFFGPGTRLTVL.

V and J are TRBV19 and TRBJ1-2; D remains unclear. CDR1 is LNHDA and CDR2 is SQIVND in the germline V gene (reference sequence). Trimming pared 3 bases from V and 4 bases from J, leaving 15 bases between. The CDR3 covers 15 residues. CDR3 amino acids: CASSIPGRAIYGYTF. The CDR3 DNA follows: TGTGCCAGTAGTATCCCGGGCCGAGCTATCTATGGCTACACCTTC. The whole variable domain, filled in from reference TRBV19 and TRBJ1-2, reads DGGITQSPKYLFRKEGQNVTLSCEQNLNHDAMYWYRQDPGQGLRLIYYSQIVNDFQKGDIAEGYSVSREKKESFPLTVTSAQKNPTAFYLCASSIPGRAIYGYTFGSGTRLTVV.

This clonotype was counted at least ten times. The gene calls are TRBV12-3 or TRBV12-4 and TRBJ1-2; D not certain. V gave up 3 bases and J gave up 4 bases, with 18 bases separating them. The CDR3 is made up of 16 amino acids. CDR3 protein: CASSFINLWGGYGYTF. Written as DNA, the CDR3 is TGTGCCAGCAGTTTCATCAATTTATGGGGAGGCTATGGCTACACCTTC.

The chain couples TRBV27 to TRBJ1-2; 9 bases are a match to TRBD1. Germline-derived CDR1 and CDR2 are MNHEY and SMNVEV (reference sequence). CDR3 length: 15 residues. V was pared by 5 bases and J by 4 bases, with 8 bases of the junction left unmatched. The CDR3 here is CASSPRDRVGYGYTF. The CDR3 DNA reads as TGTGCCAGCAGTCCCCGGGACAGGGTGGGCTATGGCTACACCTTC.

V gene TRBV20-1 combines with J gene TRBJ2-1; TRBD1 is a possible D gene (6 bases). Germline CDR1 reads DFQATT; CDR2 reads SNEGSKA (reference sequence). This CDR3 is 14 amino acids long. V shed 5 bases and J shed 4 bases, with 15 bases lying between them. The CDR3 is CSAPVSTGYNEQFF. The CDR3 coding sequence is TGCAGTGCTCCCGTCAGTACAGGGTACAATGAGCAGTTCTTC.

The CDR3 DNA follows: TGTGCCAGCAGTTCCTCCGGGACTAGCGGCGGGTGGGCTTTCGGCGAGCAGTTCTTC. It encodes CASSSSGTSGGWAFGEQFF. This rearrangement joins TRBV28 to TRBJ2-1, with 11 bases fitting TRBD2. Germline CDR1 and CDR2: MDHEN and SYDVKM. The CDR3 sequence is 19 residues long. After removal of 4 bases from V and 10 bases from J, the junction contained 21 bases not matched to a gene.

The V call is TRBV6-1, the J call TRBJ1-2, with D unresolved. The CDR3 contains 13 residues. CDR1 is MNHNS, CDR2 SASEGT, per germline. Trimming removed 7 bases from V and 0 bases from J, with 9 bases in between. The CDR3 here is CASNKRANYGYTF. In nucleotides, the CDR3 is TGTGCCAGCAACAAGAGAGCTAACTATGGCTACACCTTC.

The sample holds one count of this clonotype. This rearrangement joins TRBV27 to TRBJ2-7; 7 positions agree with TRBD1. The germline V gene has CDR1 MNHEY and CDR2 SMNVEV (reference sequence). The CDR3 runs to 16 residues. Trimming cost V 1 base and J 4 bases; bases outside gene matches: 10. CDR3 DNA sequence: TGTGCCAGCAGTTTATACGCAGACAGGGCCGGTTACGAGCAGTACTTC. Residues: CASSLYADRAGYEQYF.

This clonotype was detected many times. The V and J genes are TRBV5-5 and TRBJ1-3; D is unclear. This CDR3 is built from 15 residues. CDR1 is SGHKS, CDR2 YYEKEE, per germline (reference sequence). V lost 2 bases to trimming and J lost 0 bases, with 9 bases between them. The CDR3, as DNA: TGTGCCAGCAGCTTAAACAGCGACTCTGGAAACACCATATATTTT. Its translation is CASSLNSDSGNTIYF.

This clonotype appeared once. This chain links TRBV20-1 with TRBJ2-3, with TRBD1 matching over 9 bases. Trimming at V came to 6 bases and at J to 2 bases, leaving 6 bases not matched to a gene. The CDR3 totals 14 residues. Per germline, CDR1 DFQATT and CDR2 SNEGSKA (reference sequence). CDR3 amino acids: CSATGQGITDTQYF. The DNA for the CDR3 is TGCAGTGCGACCGGACAGGGGATCACAGATACGCAGTATTTT.